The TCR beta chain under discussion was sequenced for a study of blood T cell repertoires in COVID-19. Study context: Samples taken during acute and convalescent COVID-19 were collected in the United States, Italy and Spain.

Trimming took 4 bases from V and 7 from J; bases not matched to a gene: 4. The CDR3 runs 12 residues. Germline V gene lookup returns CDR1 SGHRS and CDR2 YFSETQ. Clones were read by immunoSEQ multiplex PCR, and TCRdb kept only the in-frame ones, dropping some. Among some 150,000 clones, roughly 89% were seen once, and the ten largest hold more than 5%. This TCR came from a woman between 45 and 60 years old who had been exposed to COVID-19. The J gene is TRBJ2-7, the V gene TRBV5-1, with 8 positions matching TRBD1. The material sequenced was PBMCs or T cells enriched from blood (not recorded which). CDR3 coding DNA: TGCGCCAGCAGCCCCGGGACAGGAGAGCAGTACTTC. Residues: CASSPGTGEQYF.